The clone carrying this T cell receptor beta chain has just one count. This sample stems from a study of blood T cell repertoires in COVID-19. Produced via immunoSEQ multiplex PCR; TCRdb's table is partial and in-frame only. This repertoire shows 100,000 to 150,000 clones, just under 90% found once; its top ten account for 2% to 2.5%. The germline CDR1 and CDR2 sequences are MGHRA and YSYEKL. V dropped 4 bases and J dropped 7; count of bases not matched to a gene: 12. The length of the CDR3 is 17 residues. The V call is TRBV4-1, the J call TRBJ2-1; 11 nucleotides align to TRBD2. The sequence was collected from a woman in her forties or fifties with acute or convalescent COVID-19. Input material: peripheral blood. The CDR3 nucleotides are TGCGCCAGCAGCCCCTGGGGTAGCGGGGGGGTTAAGAATGAGCAGTTCTTC. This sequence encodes CASSPWGSGGVKNEQFF.